The 15 T cell receptor beta chains below all came from one sample that was sequenced in a study of CD8+CD57+ T cells in acquired aplastic anemia. TCR beta VDJ and CDR3 profiles were obtained from a genomic DNA template. TCRdb independently ran MiXCR on the reads; one entry per CDR3 protein. Of 400,000 to 500,000 distinct CDR3 sequences listed, 65% to 80% were seen once; the top ten hold 4%. Sequenced material: sorted CD4+, CD8+, or CD8+CD57+ T cells (not recorded which) from PBMCs. The receptors come from a human donor in good health, serving as a control.

The chain links TRBV19 to TRBJ1-2, with 11 bases lining up with TRBD1. In germline, CDR1 is LNHDA, CDR2 SQIVND (reference sequence). This CDR3 spans 15 amino acids. With V trimmed by 4 bases and J by 6 bases, 7 bases remained unmatched. The DNA for the CDR3 is TGTGCCAGTAGTACAGGACAGGGGGCGTATGATGGCTACACCTTC. Residues: CASSTGQGAYDGYTF. The variable domain in full, with the rest retrieved from reference TRBV19 and TRBJ1-2, is DGGITQSPKYLFRKEGQNVTLSCEQNLNHDAMYWYRQDPGQGLRLIYYSQIVNDFQKGDIAEGYSVSREKKESFPLTVTSAQKNPTAFYLCASSTGQGAYDGYTFGSGTRLTVV.

This chain links TRBV20-1 with TRBJ2-7; possibly TRBD2 for D (5 bases). The germline V gene encodes CDR1 DFQATT and CDR2 SNEGSKA (reference sequence). The CDR3 covers 12 residues. The V end was cut by 3 bases, the J end by 6 bases, with 12 bases between. The CDR3 DNA follows: TGCAGTGCTAGTTTTCGGGAACGCGAGCAGTACTTC. Protein product: CSASFREREQYF.

On this clonotype itself: One base away lies a much larger clone, so this may be a sequencing read error. The chain is built from TRBV9 and TRBJ2-3; D might be TRBD2 (7 bases). V lost 4 bases and J lost 2, with 14 bases in between. The CDR3 runs 15 residues. The germline V gene has CDR1 SGDLS and CDR2 YYNGEE. The CDR3 DNA is TGTGCCAGCAGCTTTCCCGCGGGGGCCACAGATACGCAGTATTTT. Its protein is CASSFPAGATDTQYF.

The V gene is TRBV2, the J gene TRBJ2-7; D remains ambiguous. V lost 6 bases, J lost 2 bases, and 14 bases lay in between. Germline V gene lookup returns CDR1 SNHLY and CDR2 FYNNEI. The CDR3 spans 14 residues. CDR3 DNA sequence: TGTGCCAGCAGAAACCAAAGCTTACCCTACGAGCAGTACTTC. This gives the protein CASRNQSLPYEQYF.

This clonotype occurred many times. This CDR3 reads CASRSGTDIYGYTF. DNA for the CDR3: TGTGCCAGCAGATCCGGGACAGACATTTATGGCTACACCTTC. This rearrangement joins TRBV12-3 or TRBV12-4 to TRBJ1-2; 7 nucleotides match TRBD1. V dropped 6 bases and J dropped 5; count of bases not matched to a gene: 9. The CDR3 has 14 residues.

This clonotype was counted ten times or more. This chain links TRBV7-2 with TRBJ1-2; 8 bases map to TRBD1. CDR3 length: 15 residues. J lost 8 bases, V lost 1 base, and 9 bases had no gene match. Germline V gene lookup returns CDR1 SGHTA and CDR2 FQGNSA. The CDR3 is CASSLGVGQGGGYTF. CDR3 DNA: TGTGCCAGCAGCTTAGGCGTTGGACAGGGAGGAGGCTACACCTTC. The variable domain in full, with the rest retrieved from reference TRBV7-2 and TRBJ1-2, is GAGVSQSPSNKVTEKGKDVELRCDPISGHTALYWYRQSLGQGLEFLIYFQGNSAPDKSGLPSDRFSAERTGGSVSTLTIQRTQQEDSAVYLCASSLGVGQGGGYTFGSGTRLTVV.

At least ten counts were recorded for this clonotype. The rearrangement uses TRBV6-6 and TRBJ2-2; perhaps TRBD1 as D (5 bases). This CDR3 spans 14 amino acids. The germline gives CDR1 MNHNY, CDR2 SVGAGI (reference sequence). Trimming took off 7 bases at V and 1 base at J, with 10 bases between the two ends. CDR3 bases: TGTGCCAGCACCCTAGACAGGAACACCGGGGAGCTGTTTTTT. Translated, it gives CASTLDRNTGELFF.

This clonotype has at least ten counts. The CDR3 DNA is TGTGCCAGCAGCTTTGACAGGGGAGACGAGCAGTACTTC. Translating gives CASSFDRGDEQYF. The chain carries TRBV7-2 and TRBJ2-7; 8 positions match TRBD1. Germline assignment: CDR1 SGHTA and CDR2 FQGNSA. The CDR3 sequence is 13 residues long. V lost 3 bases, J lost 5 bases, and 3 bases stayed unmatched.

This chain joins TRBV11-2 and TRBJ1-5, with 7 bases identical to TRBD1. This CDR3 is built from 17 residues. Germline lookup yields CDR1 SGHAT and CDR2 FQNNGV. J was trimmed by 2 bases and V by 1 base; bases with no gene match: 8. The CDR3 DNA is TGTGCCAGCAGCTTAGGACAGGGAGGGGTTGGCAATCAGCCCCAGCATTTT. Protein product: CASSLGQGGVGNQPQHF.

V is TRBV7-6 and J is TRBJ1-5; tentatively, D is TRBD1 (5 bases). The CDR3 is made up of 13 amino acids. Germline CDR1 and CDR2: SGHVS and FNYEAQ. The germline V and J ends were trimmed by 5 bases and 11 bases, with 16 bases remaining between them. The CDR3 DNA is TGTGCCAGCAGCCGAGGGGTCCAAGAGACCCAGCATTTT. It yields the protein CASSRGVQETQHF.

This clonotype was observed a single time. A read error is possible here, since a much larger clone lies one base away. The conserved phenylalanine or tryptophan is not found at the CDR3 terminus, so this likely reflects a read error. The chain uses TRBV6-5 and TRBJ2-3; a weak D match, TRBD2 (5 bases). V was cut by 6 bases and J by 3 bases, with 16 bases left in between. The CDR3 covers 15 residues. CDR1 and CDR2 from the germline V gene are MNHEY and SVGAGI. The chain's CDR3 is CASSQDLTITDTQYL. The CDR3 bases are TGTGCCAGCAGCCAAGATCTGACTATAACAGATACGCAGTATCTT.

To note about this clonotype: Compared with germline, one end of the junction differs, possibly owing to a read error. The rearrangement links TRBV20-1 to TRBJ1-2; D is ambiguous. Germline V lookup: CDR1 DFQATT, CDR2 SNEGSKA (reference sequence). The CDR3 sequence is 14 residues long. The CDR3 sequence is CSASTTGHNNGYTF. CDR3 DNA sequence: TGCAGTGCTTCCACGACTGGCCATAACAATGGCTACACCTTC.

The J gene is TRBJ2-2, the V gene TRBV12-3 or TRBV12-4; the match to TRBD2 covers 10 bases. CDR3 length: 15 residues. V shed 6 bases and J 6 bases; nucleotides not matched to a gene: 7. The CDR3 DNA is TGTGCCAGCAGCGATAGCGGGGGGAAAGCCGGGGAGCTGTTTTTT. It codes for CASSDSGGKAGELFF.

This clonotype was counted only a few times. J is TRBJ2-7 and V is TRBV12-3 or TRBV12-4; the D gene is possibly TRBD2 (5 bases). This CDR3 contains 13 residues. Trimming shortened V by 2 bases and J by 9 bases, and 14 bases separated the two germline ends. As DNA, the CDR3 is TGTGCCAGCAGTTTACCTAGCCGGTTGGTGCAGTACTTC. As protein: CASSLPSRLVQYF.

Comments on this clonotype: The conserved final phenylalanine or tryptophan is absent from the CDR3, which likely points to a read error. The limits of the CDR3 on the DNA are not certain, so only TCRdb's listed CDR3 is given. The rearrangement links TRBV9 to TRBJ1-1; the DNA was not used to check the table's D call, TRBD1. CDR1 and CDR2 from the germline V gene are SGDLS and YYNGEE. The CDR3 is 11 amino acids long, termini counted. CDR3 sequence reads: CASSVDRGTWL.